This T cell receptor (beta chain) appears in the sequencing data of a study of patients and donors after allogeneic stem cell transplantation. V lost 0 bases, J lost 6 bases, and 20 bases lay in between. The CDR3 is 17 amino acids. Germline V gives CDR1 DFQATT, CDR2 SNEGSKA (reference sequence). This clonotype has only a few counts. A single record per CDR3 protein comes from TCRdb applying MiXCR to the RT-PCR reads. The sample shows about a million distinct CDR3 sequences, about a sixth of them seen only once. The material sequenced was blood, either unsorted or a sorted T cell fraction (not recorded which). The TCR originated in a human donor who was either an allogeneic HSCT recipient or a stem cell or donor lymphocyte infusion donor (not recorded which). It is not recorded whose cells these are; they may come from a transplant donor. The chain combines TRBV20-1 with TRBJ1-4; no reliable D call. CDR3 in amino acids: CSARDGRPQRVDEKLFF. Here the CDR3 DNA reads TGCAGTGCTAGAGATGGTCGACCCCAGAGGGTGGATGAAAAACTGTTTTTT.